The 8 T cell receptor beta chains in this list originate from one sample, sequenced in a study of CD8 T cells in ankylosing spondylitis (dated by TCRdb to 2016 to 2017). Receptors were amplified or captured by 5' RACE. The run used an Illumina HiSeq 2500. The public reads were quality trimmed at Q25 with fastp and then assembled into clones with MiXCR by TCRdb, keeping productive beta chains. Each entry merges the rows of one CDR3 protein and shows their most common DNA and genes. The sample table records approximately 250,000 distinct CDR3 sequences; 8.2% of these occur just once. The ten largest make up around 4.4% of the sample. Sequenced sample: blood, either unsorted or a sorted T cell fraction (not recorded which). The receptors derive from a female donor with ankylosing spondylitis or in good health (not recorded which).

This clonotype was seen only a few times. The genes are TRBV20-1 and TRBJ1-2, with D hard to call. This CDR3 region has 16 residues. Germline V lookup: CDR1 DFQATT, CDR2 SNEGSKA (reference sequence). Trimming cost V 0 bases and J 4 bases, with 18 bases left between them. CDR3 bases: TGCAGTGCTAGAGATAGTAATGGGAGGGCTGGCTATGGCTACACCTTC. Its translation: CSARDSNGRAGYGYTF.

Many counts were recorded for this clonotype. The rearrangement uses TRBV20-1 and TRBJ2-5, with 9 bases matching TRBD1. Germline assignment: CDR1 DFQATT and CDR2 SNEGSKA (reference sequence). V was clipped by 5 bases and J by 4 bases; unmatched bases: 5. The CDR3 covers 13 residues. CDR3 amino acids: CSAADRGPETQYF. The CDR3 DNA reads TGCAGTGCTGCGGACAGGGGCCCAGAGACCCAGTACTTC.

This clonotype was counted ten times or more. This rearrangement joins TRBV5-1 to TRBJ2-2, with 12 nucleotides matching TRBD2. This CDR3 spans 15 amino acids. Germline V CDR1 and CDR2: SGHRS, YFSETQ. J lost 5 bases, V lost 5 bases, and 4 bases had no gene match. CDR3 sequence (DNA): TGCGCCAGCAGTCCCGGGACTAGCGGGACCGGGGAGCTGTTTTTT. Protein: CASSPGTSGTGELFF.

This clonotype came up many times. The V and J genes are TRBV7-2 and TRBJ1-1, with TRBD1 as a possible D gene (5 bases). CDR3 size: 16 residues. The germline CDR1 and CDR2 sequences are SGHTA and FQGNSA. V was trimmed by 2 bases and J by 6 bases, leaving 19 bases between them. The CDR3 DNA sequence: TGTGCCAGCAGCTTAATGGGGCGGCAGGGAAGGGCTGAAGCTTTCTTT. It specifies CASSLMGRQGRAEAFF.

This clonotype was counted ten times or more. CDR3 residues: CASSLRGGTGELFF. The DNA for the CDR3 is TGTGCCAGCAGTCTCAGAGGGGGTACCGGGGAGCTGTTTTTT. The chain is built from TRBV12-3 or TRBV12-4 and TRBJ2-2; D perhaps matches TRBD1 (6 bases). V gave up 5 bases and J gave up 5 bases, with 12 bases separating them. The CDR3 has 14 residues.

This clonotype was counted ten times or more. The CDR3 region is CAISESEMVYNEQFF. DNA of the CDR3: TGTGCCATCAGTGAGTCGGAAATGGTGTACAATGAGCAGTTCTTC. V gene TRBV10-3 combines with J gene TRBJ2-1; no clear D gene. Trimming took 0 bases from V and 4 from J, leaving 10 bases between them. This CDR3 comprises 15 residues. Germline lookup yields CDR1 ENHRY and CDR2 SYGVKD.

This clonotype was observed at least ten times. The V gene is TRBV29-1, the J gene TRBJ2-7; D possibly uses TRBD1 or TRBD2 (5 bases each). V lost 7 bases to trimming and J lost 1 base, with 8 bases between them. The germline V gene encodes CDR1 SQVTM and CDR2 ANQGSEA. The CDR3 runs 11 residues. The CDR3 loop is CSAWGSYEQYF. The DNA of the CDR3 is TGCAGCGCCTGGGGGTCCTACGAGCAGTACTTC.

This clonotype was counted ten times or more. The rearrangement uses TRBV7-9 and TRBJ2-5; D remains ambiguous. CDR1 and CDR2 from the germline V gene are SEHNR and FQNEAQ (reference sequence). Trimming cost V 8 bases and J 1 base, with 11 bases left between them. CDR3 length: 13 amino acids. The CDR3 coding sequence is TGTGCCAGCGCACCCCCACCCCAAGAGACCCAGTACTTC. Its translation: CASAPPPQETQYF.